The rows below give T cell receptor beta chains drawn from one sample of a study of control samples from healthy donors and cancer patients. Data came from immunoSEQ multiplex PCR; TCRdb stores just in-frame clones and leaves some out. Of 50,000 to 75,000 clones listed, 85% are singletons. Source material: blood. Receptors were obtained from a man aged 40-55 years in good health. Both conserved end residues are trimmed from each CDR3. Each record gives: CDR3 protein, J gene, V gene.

CDR3: ASSFDRASTTGELF; J: TRBJ2-2; V: TRBV7-3
CDR3: ASSVDPGISNEAF; J: TRBJ1-1; V: TRBV9
CDR3: SVVGQLIGDTQY; J: TRBJ2-3; V: TRBV29-1
CDR3: SVEDPGGEKLF; J: TRBJ1-4; V: TRBV29-1
CDR3: ASSLPEDEQY; J: TRBJ2-7; V: TRBV5-1
CDR3: ATSAGGEGIQDTQY; J: TRBJ2-3; V: TRBV24-1
CDR3: ASSSGGRQPQH; J: TRBJ1-5; V: TRBV6-5
CDR3: ASSLVSQNTEAF; J: TRBJ1-1; V: TRBV7-9
CDR3: ASSILGVTNTEAF; J: TRBJ1-1; V: TRBV19
CDR3: ASSLLSGGVNEQF; J: TRBJ2-1; V: TRBV7-2
CDR3: ASSGTGTEAF; J: TRBJ1-1; V: TRBV2
CDR3: ASSIQGAGTGELF; J: TRBJ2-2; V: TRBV5-1
CDR3: ASSQGYYGYT; J: TRBJ1-2; V: TRBV6-2/TRBV6-3
CDR3: ASSSQGNQPQH; J: TRBJ1-5; V: TRBV6-5
CDR3: ASSSRGGYEQY; J: TRBJ2-7; V: TRBV27
CDR3: ASSPTRGNTEAF; J: TRBJ1-1; V: TRBV9
CDR3: ASIRYNEQF; J: TRBJ2-1; V: TRBV12-3/TRBV12-4
CDR3: ASSTGTSGEQY; J: TRBJ2-7; V: TRBV6-6
CDR3: ASSNPGLNYGYT; J: TRBJ1-2; V: TRBV19
CDR3: ASSQESGTGAL; J: TRBJ2-3; V: TRBV4-2
CDR3: ASSHQGMGHQPQH; J: TRBJ1-5; V: TRBV7-9
CDR3: ASSEVGYSPYGYT; J: TRBJ1-2; V: TRBV6-1
CDR3: ASSEGTSYNEQF; J: TRBJ2-1; V: TRBV6-4